This paragraph covers one T cell receptor beta chain sequence. Resections took place in Japan or China from about 2013 to 2018. Each case's diagnosis was confirmed by two pathologists on H&E. Nucleic acids came from premalignant or tumor cells enriched by macro-dissection. This record comes from a study of immune evolution from preneoplasia to lung adenocarcinoma. Study-level information: HLA loss of heterozygosity: 6% to 7.5% AIS, about 15% MIA, about 31% ADC, none AAH.

The CDR3 covers 15 residues. Looked up from germline, CDR1 is SGHRS and CDR2 is YFSETQ. V was clipped by 3 bases and J by 5 bases, with 15 bases between them. Using immunoSEQ multiplex PCR, the repertoire was profiled, and TCRdb retains in-frame clones only, with some absent. The sample records 9,500 to 15,000 clones, approximately 81% being singletons. The chain carries TRBV5-1 and TRBJ2-4; D remains unclear. This receptor was obtained from a person between 50 and 70 years old with lung adenocarcinoma. Specimen: FFPE tissue from an adenomatous hyperplasia lung lesion. Stated subset: atypical adenomatous hyperplasia (AAH), lung preneoplasia. CDR3 coding DNA: TGCGCCAGCAGCTCAGACGGACGGCCGGAAAACATTCAGTACTTC. The encoded protein is CASSSDGRPENIQYF.